This T cell receptor beta chain emerged from a study of T-cell reconstitution after alpha-beta-depleted transplantation in children. Germline V gene lookup returns CDR1 DFQATT and CDR2 SNEGSKA (reference sequence). Trimming shortened V by 4 bases and J by 0 bases, and 22 bases separated the two germline ends. The CDR3 extends over 18 amino acids. Whole-study results and caveats: Reportedly, only several hundred clones from non-depleted graft cells drove alpha-beta T-cell counts at about two months. The main origin of T-cell counts and diversity one year after transplant was newly produced T cells. High day-60 TCRbeta diversity in some patients came from surviving recipient T cells and thymic progenitors.

Concerning this clonotype itself: The antigen is undetermined.

Unique molecular identifiers featured in how the TCRbeta library was prepared. Each CDR3 protein gets one entry after TCRdb re-called the PCR reads with MiXCR. The sample contains more than 400,000 distinct CDR3 sequences, about 40% of which appear only once. The material sequenced was PBMCs, taken before TCRalphabeta/CD19-depleted stem cell transplant. This chain uses TRBV20-1 with TRBJ2-4; D may match TRBD1 or TRBD2 (6 bases each). The TCR comes from a girl under 10 years old with aplastic anemia, due to receive a stem cell transplant. CDR3 coding DNA: TGCAGTGCTACTCAACAGGGAGGAATGCTTGTAGCCAAAAACATTCAGTACTTC. Residues: CSATQQGGMLVAKNIQYF.